What follows are 28 T cell receptor beta chains derived from one specimen sequenced in a study of T cell responses to AZD1222 COVID-19 vaccine. Sequencing was performed with immunoSEQ multiplex PCR; in TCRdb, only in-frame clones are kept and a portion is missing. The sample has around 140,000 clones; approximately 90% are singletons. Source: peripheral blood, taken 28 days after the second AZD1222 dose. The receptors here all came from an adult who received the AZD1222 COVID-19 vaccine.

V usage is TRBV15 and J usage is TRBJ2-3; 9 bases agree with TRBD2. Trimming at V came to 1 base and at J to 6 bases, leaving 14 bases not matched to a gene. This CDR3 is built from 18 residues. Germline CDR1 LNHNV, CDR2 YYDKDF (reference sequence). The DNA of the CDR3 is TGTGCCACCAGCAGAGTTTACCAGTCTAGCGGGGCGGGGGATACGCAGTATTTT. Protein sequence: CATSRVYQSSGAGDTQYF.

The chain links TRBV6-1 to TRBJ1-2, with unresolved D. The CDR3 is 15 residues long. Trimming stripped 2 bases from V and 4 bases from J, with 14 bases between. Germline loops: CDR1 MNHNS, CDR2 SASEGT. The DNA of the CDR3 is TGTGCCAGCAGTGAAACTGTCCAATCGGGCTATGGCTACACCTTC. Protein sequence: CASSETVQSGYGYTF.

The chain recombines TRBV11-2 with TRBJ2-7; 10 bases match TRBD1. Germline CDR1 and CDR2: SGHAT and FQNNGV. The CDR3 has 12 residues. V dropped 8 bases and J dropped 7; count of bases not matched to a gene: 5. This chain's CDR3 is CASGTGVSEQYF. DNA for the CDR3: TGTGCCAGCGGGACAGGGGTTAGTGAGCAGTACTTC.

The chain joins TRBV28 to TRBJ2-3; D perhaps matches TRBD2 (5 bases). CDR3 length: 16 residues. V shed 8 bases and J shed 0 bases, with 18 bases lying between them. Germline V gives CDR1 MDHEN, CDR2 SYDVKM. The CDR3 sequence: CASGSTLWTSTDTQYF. CDR3 sequence (DNA): TGTGCCAGCGGGTCGACGCTTTGGACTAGCACAGATACGCAGTATTTT. The full variable domain, with the rest looked up from reference TRBV28 and TRBJ2-3, is DVKVTQSSRYLVKRTGEKVFLECVQDMDHENMFWYRQDPGLGLRLIYFSYDVKMKEKGDIPEGYSVSREKKERFSLILESASTNQTSMYLCASGSTLWTSTDTQYFGPGTRLTVL.

This chain connects TRBV7-6 to TRBJ2-3; 8 nucleotides match TRBD1. The ends lost 5 bases at V and 0 bases at J; junction bases unmatched: 7. Germline lookup yields CDR1 SGHVS and CDR2 FNYEAQ. This CDR3 has 16 residues. CDR3 region: CASSPGTGGSTDTQYF. In DNA form, the CDR3 reads TGTGCCAGCAGCCCTGGGACAGGCGGAAGCACAGATACGCAGTATTTT.

This chain connects TRBV5-1 to TRBJ2-2; D not resolved. The germline V gene encodes CDR1 SGHRS and CDR2 YFSETQ. The germline V and J ends were trimmed by 2 bases and 4 bases, with 6 bases remaining between them. CDR3 length: 13 residues. CDR3 amino acids: CASSFGATGELFF. The CDR3 DNA follows: TGCGCCAGCAGCTTCGGAGCCACCGGGGAGCTGTTTTTT.

This chain joins TRBV27 and TRBJ1-1; no reliable D call. V was pared by 4 bases and J by 4 bases, with 10 bases between. From germline, CDR1 is MNHEY and CDR2 SMNVEV (reference sequence). This CDR3 is 13 amino acids long. The CDR3 region has the DNA TGTGCCAGCAGTTCAAGAATAGGCACTGAAGCTTTCTTT. This codes for CASSSRIGTEAFF.

The chain employs TRBV5-6 and TRBJ1-1; 8 bases fit TRBD1. The J segment lost 0 bases and the V segment lost 4 bases, leaving 2 bases of the junction unmatched. Germline V gene sequence: CDR1 SGHDT, CDR2 YYEEEE. CDR3 length: 14 residues. DNA for the CDR3: TGTGCCAGCAGCCGACAGGGGTTGAACACTGAAGCTTTCTTT. This sequence encodes CASSRQGLNTEAFF.

The chain links TRBV18 to TRBJ1-2, with 10 bases identical to TRBD1. With 4 bases clipped from V and 4 bases from J, the junction kept 9 bases outside the gene matches. The CDR3 consists of 16 residues. CDR1 is KGHSH and CDR2 is LQKENI in the germline V gene. The CDR3 region has the DNA TGTGCCAGCTCACTGACCCGGGACAGGGGAAGCTATGGCTACACCTTC. Translated, it gives CASSLTRDRGSYGYTF.

The chain uses TRBV3-1 (or the pseudogene TRBV3-2) and TRBJ2-7; the match to TRBD2 covers 15 bases. Trimming cost V 4 bases and J 12 bases; bases outside gene matches: 7. The germline V gene has CDR1 LGHDT and CDR2 YNNKEL (reference sequence). This CDR3 is 14 amino acids long. The CDR3 DNA is TGTGCCAGCAGCCCCGGGACTAGCGGGAGGTTGGGGTACTTC. Amino acids: CASSPGTSGRLGYF.

This sequence joins TRBV5-1 and TRBJ1-4, with D possibly matching TRBD1 (5 bases). V lost 4 bases and J 1 base, leaving 8 bases between the germline ends. Germline loops: CDR1 SGHRS, CDR2 YFSETQ. The CDR3 has 14 amino acids. The DNA for the CDR3 is TGCGCCAGCAGCCAGACAGTAACTAATGAAAAACTGTTTTTT. Its protein product is CASSQTVTNEKLFF.

The chain uses TRBV6-5 and TRBJ1-2, with D perhaps TRBD1 (5 bases). Trimming removed 6 bases at V and 8 bases at J, with 19 bases between. The CDR3 consists of 14 residues. The germline V gene encodes CDR1 MNHEY and CDR2 SVGAGI. In DNA form, the CDR3 reads TGTGCCAGCAGCCCCCTTCTCGGGGCGCGAGGCTACACCTTC. Amino acid sequence: CASSPLLGARGYTF.

This chain joins TRBV7-3 and TRBJ2-2; D may be TRBD1 or TRBD2 (5 bases each). Germline lookup yields CDR1 SGHTA and CDR2 FQGTGA. The CDR3 is 14 amino acids. With 4 bases removed from V and 2 bases from J, the gap between germline ends came to 8 bases. The CDR3 reads CASSSGANTGELFF. CDR3 in DNA: TGTGCCAGCAGCTCCGGGGCAAACACCGGGGAGCTGTTTTTT.

CDR3 region: CASRSSGRNGPQHF. CDR3 sequence (DNA): TGTGCCAGCAGGTCCTCTGGACGCAACGGGCCCCAGCATTTT. The chain is built from TRBV2 and TRBJ1-5; D not certain. There are 14 residues in the CDR3. Trimming cost V 6 bases and J 9 bases, with 18 bases left between them. Germline CDR1 and CDR2: SNHLY and FYNNEI.

V is TRBV5-1 and J is TRBJ1-6, with TRBD1 matching 8 bases. Germline trimming cut 1 base from V and 7 bases from J; bases unmatched to any gene: 4. Germline-derived CDR1 and CDR2 are SGHRS and YFSETQ. This CDR3 is 15 amino acids long. Here the CDR3 reads CASSLRTGSNSPLHF. CDR3 nucleotide sequence: TGCGCCAGCAGCTTGCGGACAGGGTCAAATTCACCCCTCCACTTT.

J is TRBJ2-6 and V is TRBV7-8; D unresolved. The CDR3 totals 15 residues. Germline loops: CDR1 SGHVS, CDR2 FQNEAQ. V was cut by 5 bases and J by 0 bases, with 8 bases left in between. The CDR3 DNA reads TGTGCCAGCAGCCGGAAGATCTCTGGGGCCAACGTCCTGACTTTC. It yields the protein CASSRKISGANVLTF. The entire variable domain, with the rest obtained from reference TRBV7-8 and TRBJ2-6, is as follows: GAGVSQSPRYKVAKRGQDVALRCDPISGHVSLFWYQQALGQGPEFLTYFQNEAQLDKSGLPSDRFFAERPEGSVSTLKIQRTQQEDSAVYLCASSRKISGANVLTFGAGSRLTVL.

This chain connects TRBV2 to TRBJ1-2, with D unresolved. The CDR3 extends over 13 amino acids. Germline loops: CDR1 SNHLY, CDR2 FYNNEI. The V end was cut by 5 bases, the J end by 4 bases, with 11 bases between. The CDR3 nucleotides are TGTGCCAGCAGTCCCGGGCCCCGCTATGGCTACACCTTC. Its translation: CASSPGPRYGYTF.

The chain carries TRBV7-9 and TRBJ2-1; 11 positions agree with TRBD2. J lost 6 bases, V lost 4 bases, and 2 bases had no gene match. The germline V gene encodes CDR1 SEHNR and CDR2 FQNEAQ (reference sequence). The CDR3 is 14 residues long. Written as DNA, the CDR3 is TGTGCCAGCAGCTACGGGACTAGCGGCAATGAGCAGTTCTTC. The encoded protein is CASSYGTSGNEQFF.

Only one count was recorded for this clone. CDR3 amino acids: CASRLVEGTLHF. Here the CDR3 DNA reads TGTGCCAGCCGTCTGGTCGAGGGCACCCTCCACTTT. The rearrangement joins TRBV6-5 to TRBJ1-6; D is ambiguous. This CDR3 is built from 12 residues. CDR1 is MNHEY, CDR2 SVGAGI, per germline. Trimming removed 8 bases at V and 14 bases at J, with 16 bases between.

The chain recombines TRBV5-1 with TRBJ2-5, with D perhaps matching TRBD2 (5 bases). The V and J ends lost 7 bases and 2 bases respectively, with 15 bases between them. CDR1 is SGHRS, CDR2 YFSETQ, per germline. CDR3 length: 14 residues. In DNA, the CDR3 is TGCGCCAGCGGACTCGGACGTACGCAAGAGACCCAGTACTTC. Translation gives CASGLGRTQETQYF.

The genes are TRBV18 and TRBJ2-7, with D uncertain. The CDR3 contains 11 residues. V was shortened by 2 bases and J by 4 bases, with 3 bases between the two germline ends. CDR1 KGHSH and CDR2 LQKENI come from the germline V gene. The CDR3 nucleotides read TGTGCCAGCTCACCAGCATACGAGCAGTACTTC. This translates into CASSPAYEQYF. Supplemented by reference TRBV18 and TRBJ2-7, the full variable domain reads NAGVMQNPRHLVRRRGQEARLRCSPMKGHSHVYWYRQLPEEGLKFMVYLQKENIIDESGMPKERFSAEFPKEGPSILRIQQVVRGDSAAYFCASSPAYEQYFGPGTRLTVT.

This clone has only one observation. Written as DNA, the CDR3 is TGTGCCTGGAGTCGGGACAGAAATTCACCCCTCCACTTT. The encoded protein is CAWSRDRNSPLHF. The chain carries TRBV30 and TRBJ1-6, with 7 bases aligning to TRBD1. Germline trimming cut 2 bases from V and 7 bases from J; bases unmatched to any gene: 2. Germline values: CDR1 GTSNPN, CDR2 SVGIG (reference sequence). This CDR3 comprises 13 residues.

The V and J genes are TRBV27 and TRBJ2-1; D remains ambiguous. Trimming took off 0 bases at V and 10 bases at J, with 13 bases between the two ends. CDR1 is MNHEY and CDR2 is SMNVEV in the germline V gene (reference sequence). This CDR3 has 14 amino acids. The CDR3 coding sequence is TGTGCCAGCAGTTTATCGGAAACTGGCAGAGAGCAGTTCTTC. Encoded protein: CASSLSETGREQFF.

This clone has just one count. The chain carries TRBV27 and TRBJ2-2, with D perhaps TRBD1 (5 bases). The germline CDR1 and CDR2 sequences are MNHEY and SMNVEV (reference sequence). CDR3 length: 16 amino acids. Trimming took off 0 bases at V and 5 bases at J, with 13 bases between the two ends. In nucleotides, the CDR3 is TGTGCCAGCAGTTTATCTCCAGGGATAGGTACCGGGGAGCTGTTTTTT. It encodes CASSLSPGIGTGELFF.

Only one count was recorded for this clone. The V gene is TRBV19, the J gene TRBJ1-3, with unresolved D. The V gene's germline CDR1 is LNHDA and CDR2 SQIVND (reference sequence). The CDR3 sequence is 14 residues long. Trimming cost V 4 bases and J 0 bases, with 7 bases left between them. CDR3 sequence: CASSKRDSGNTIYF. The CDR3 DNA follows: TGTGCCAGTAGTAAGCGGGACTCTGGAAACACCATATATTTT.

The chain uses TRBV7-8 and TRBJ1-2; D is unresolved. Germline loops: CDR1 SGHVS, CDR2 FQNEAQ. The CDR3 has 15 residues. Trimming took 4 bases from V and 1 from J, leaving 13 bases between them. CDR3 sequence reads: CASSSVATLNYGYTF. As DNA, the CDR3 is TGTGCCAGCAGCTCCGTGGCGACCCTTAACTATGGCTACACCTTC. Drawing the rest from reference TRBV7-8 and TRBJ1-2, the complete variable domain is GAGVSQSPRYKVAKRGQDVALRCDPISGHVSLFWYQQALGQGPEFLTYFQNEAQLDKSGLPSDRFFAERPEGSVSTLKIQRTQQEDSAVYLCASSSVATLNYGYTFGSGTRLTVV.

This chain links TRBV6-5 with TRBJ2-1, with 8 bases that match TRBD2. The CDR3 loop spans 13 amino acids. V was clipped by 2 bases and J by 8 bases; unmatched bases: 2. Germline CDR1 is MNHEY and CDR2 is SVGAGI. The CDR3 loop reads CASSYGTRDEQFF. In nucleotides, the CDR3 is TGTGCCAGCAGTTACGGGACTAGGGATGAGCAGTTCTTC.

The CDR3 DNA follows: TGTGCCAGCAGTTACTCCGGCAGGGGTTGGCGTTCACCCCTCCACTTT. It codes for CASSYSGRGWRSPLHF. The rearrangement joins TRBV6-5 to TRBJ1-6, with a possible D match to TRBD1 (6 bases). In germline, CDR1 is MNHEY, CDR2 SVGAGI. The V and J ends lost 0 bases and 9 bases respectively, with 15 bases between them. The CDR3 consists of 16 residues.